This T cell receptor (beta chain) was captured by sequencing in a study of T cell responses to AZD1222 COVID-19 vaccine. On this clone itself: Its antigen remains unidentified.

General study results and limits: Rises in breadth and depth of Spike-specific TCRs came after two AZD1222 doses.

The table came from immunoSEQ multiplex PCR; TCRdb's copy has only in-frame clones and leaves some out. This table holds some 86,000 clones, around nine tenths found once. The receptor was isolated from an adult who received the AZD1222 COVID-19 vaccine. Material: peripheral blood, obtained 28 days after the second AZD1222 dose.

CDR3 bases: TGTGCCAGCAGTTACGTTGTGGGGAATGGCTACACCTTC. It codes for CASSYVVGNGYTF. The rearrangement links TRBV6-5 to TRBJ1-2; D is unresolved. The CDR3 is 13 amino acids. Germline V CDR1 and CDR2: MNHEY, SVGAGI. V dropped 2 bases and J dropped 6 bases, with 10 bases sitting between them.